This paragraph reports one T cell receptor (beta chain). The antigen remains undetermined. These data come from a study of T cell responses to AZD1222 COVID-19 vaccine. Overall study findings and caveats: Distributed over spike, vaccine-associated CD4 TCRs predominated at 160-218 and 743-854.

The data were produced by immunoSEQ multiplex PCR, yet TCRdb's version contains in-frame clones alone and is incomplete. Seen here are over 150,000 clones, 90% observed once, and the top ten hold around 3%. The CDR3 is made up of 19 amino acids. This sequence originates from an adult in good health. The rearrangement joins TRBV21-1 to TRBJ1-6; no DNA check was done on the table's D call, TRBD1. TRBV21-1 is classified as a pseudogene. Material: peripheral blood, obtained on day 0 of AZD1222 vaccination. CDR3 loop: CASSKRRPPQGRGNSPLHF. CDR3 coding DNA: TGTGCCAGCAGCAAAAGGAGGCCCCCACAGGGACGGGGTAATTCACCCCTCCACTTT.